These T cell receptor beta chains were read from a single sample in a study of post-analysis software for immune sequencing data. A single record per CDR3 protein comes from TCRdb applying MiXCR to the PCR reads. This table has roughly 700,000 distinct CDR3 sequences, about 32% appearing once. Material: blood. The receptors here all came from a girl aged 10 to 17 with multiple sclerosis. The CDR3 runs from the conserved cysteine through the conserved F or W. A D gene is named only where the DNA matches it firmly. Not every row has a clone size; where given, it reads once, few, many or a size class.

J	V	D	size	CDR3	DNA
TRBJ2-1	TRBV10-3	TRBD1	few	CAIKVDRGVTNEQFF	TGTGCCATCAAGGTCGACAGGGGGGTTACGAATGAGCAGTTCTTC
TRBJ2-6	TRBV29-1	NA	NA	CSVESISGASVLTF	TGCAGCGTCGAATCCATCTCTGGGGCCAGCGTCCTGACTTTC
TRBJ2-5	TRBV28	TRBD1	few	CASSSPTTGVGETQYF	TGTGCCAGCAGCTCCCCAACGACAGGGGTCGGGGAGACCCAGTACTTC
TRBJ2-3	TRBV12-3/TRBV12-4	NA	NA	CASSLMAQGSTDTQYF	TGTGCCAGCAGTTTAATGGCCCAGGGGAGCACAGATACGCAGTATTTT
TRBJ2-1	TRBV6-5	TRBD2	many	CASSSGTSGRSGEQFF	TGTGCCAGCAGTTCTGGGACTAGCGGGAGAAGTGGTGAGCAGTTCTTC
TRBJ2-5	TRBV25-1	TRBD2	NA	CASSETRASGQETQYF	TGTGCCAGCAGTGAAACCCGGGCTAGCGGTCAAGAGACCCAGTACTTC
TRBJ1-2	TRBV29-1	NA	many	CSGLTGTYGYTF	TGCAGCGGCCTCACAGGAACCTATGGCTACACCTTC
TRBJ1-4	TRBV5-1	TRBD1	NA	CASSLAAGQVREKLFF	TGCGCCAGCAGCTTGGCCGCGGGACAGGTGCGAGAAAAACTGTTTTTT
TRBJ2-7	TRBV20-1	NA	NA	CSGFGVSYEQYF	TGCAGTGGCTTCGGGGTCTCCTACGAGCAGTACTTC
TRBJ2-5	TRBV20-1	NA	many	CSARDLNEETQYF	TGCAGTGCTAGAGATCTTAACGAGGAGACCCAGTACTTC
TRBJ1-2	TRBV20-1	NA	NA	CSAKRAPGGDGYTF	TGCAGTGCTAAACGTGCCCCAGGCGGGGATGGCTACACCTTC
TRBJ2-1	TRBV7-2	NA	few	CASSLISSVASNEQFF	TGTGCCAGCAGCTTAATTTCATCCGTAGCGAGTAATGAGCAGTTCTTC
TRBJ2-4	TRBV5-5	TRBD2	NA	CASSPVAGSSYNEQYF	TGTGCCAGCAGCCCAGTAGCGGGGTCCTCCTACAATGAGCAGTACTTC
TRBJ1-5	TRBV27	TRBD1	few	CASSAYRGLGNQPQHF	TGTGCCAGCAGTGCCTACAGGGGGCTTGGCAATCAGCCCCAGCATTTT
TRBJ1-5	TRBV18	NA	NA	CASSAGGSRNQPQHF	TGTGCCAGCTCGGCTGGGGGAAGTCGCAATCAGCCCCAGCATTTT
TRBJ2-3	TRBV2	TRBD1	NA	CASSRTGGDPITDTQYF	TGTGCCAGCAGCCGGACAGGGGGCGATCCAATCACAGATACGCAGTATTTT
TRBJ2-5	TRBV7-8	NA	NA	CATQLAGKTVETQYF	TGTGCCACCCAGCTAGCCGGGAAAACCGTGGAGACCCAGTACTTC
TRBJ1-1	TRBV6-6	NA	NA	CASSYPGSNTEAFF	TGTGCCAGCAGTTACCCCGGTTCTAACACTGAAGCTTTCTTT
TRBJ2-1	TRBV12-3/TRBV12-4	TRBD2	few	CASTRTHLAGGLNEQFF	TGTGCCAGCACCCGAACCCACCTAGCGGGAGGTCTCAATGAGCAGTTCTTC
TRBJ2-1	TRBV6-2/TRBV6-3	NA	NA	CASRRPAGTSYNEQFF	TGTGCCAGCAGGCGCCCTGCGGGGACGTCCTACAATGAGCAGTTCTTC
TRBJ2-4	TRBV20-1	TRBD2	NA	CSARDLTSGPNERYF	TGCAGTGCTAGAGATCTGACTAGCGGCCCCAACGAGCGGTACTTC
TRBJ2-1	TRBV20-1	NA	many	CSAAFHNEQFF	TGCAGCGCCGCGTTCCACAATGAGCAGTTCTTC
TRBJ2-5	TRBV6-5	NA	NA	CASSRAGQQETQYF	TGTGCCAGCAGTCGGGCAGGACAGCAAGAGACCCAGTACTTC
TRBJ1-4	TRBV5-1	TRBD1	NA	CASSEGQGGATNEKLFF	TGCGCCAGCAGCGAGGGACAGGGAGGAGCAACTAATGAAAAACTGTTTTTT
TRBJ2-7	TRBV20-1	NA	many	CSARGLAYEQYF	TGCAGCGCCCGGGGCCTCGCCTACGAGCAGTACTTC
TRBJ2-6	TRBV29-1	TRBD1	few	CSVRQGTGANVLTF	TGCAGCGTTCGACAGGGGACAGGGGCCAACGTCCTGACTTTC
TRBJ2-5	TRBV5-5	NA	NA	CASSLERVLETQYF	TGTGCCAGCAGCTTGGAAAGGGTTTTGGAGACCCAGTACTTC
TRBJ1-2	TRBV6-1	NA	NA	CASRSISGVAANYGYTF	TGTGCCAGCAGATCAATCTCGGGGGTGGCAGCTAACTATGGCTACACCTTC
TRBJ2-7	TRBV6-6	NA	few	CASSTQPGYEQYF	TGTGCCAGCAGCACGCAGCCGGGATACGAGCAGTACTTC
TRBJ2-3	TRBV27	NA	NA	CASSLSQATDTQYF	TGTGCCAGCAGTTTATCGCAGGCCACAGATACGCAGTATTTT
TRBJ2-7	TRBV29-1	NA	NA	CSVGLGGRSEQYF	TGCAGCGTTGGGCTCGGGGGGCGAAGCGAGCAGTACTTC
TRBJ2-7	TRBV7-9	NA	once	CASSPEGHPYEQYF	TGTGCCAGCAGCCCGGAGGGACACCCCTACGAGCAGTACTTC
TRBJ1-5	TRBV20-1	NA	NA	CSAGTFSNQPQHF	TGCAGTGCGGGGACGTTTAGCAATCAGCCCCAGCATTTT
TRBJ2-4	TRBV7-2	TRBD2	NA	CASSPRLAGVVQNIQYF	TGTGCCAGCAGCCCCCGACTTGCGGGAGTTGTCCAAAACATTCAGTACTTC
TRBJ1-1	TRBV20-1	NA	NA	CSASQNTEAFF	TGCAGTGCTAGTCAGAACACTGAAGCTTTCTTT
TRBJ1-4	TRBV7-8	NA	few	CASSTVRGNEKLFF	TGTGCCAGCAGCACCGTCCGGGGGAATGAAAAACTGTTTTTT
TRBJ1-2	TRBV3-1	TRBD1	NA	CASSQDGQGAPRYGYTF	TGTGCCAGCAGCCAAGATGGACAGGGGGCCCCGCGCTATGGCTACACCTTC
TRBJ2-7	TRBV7-9	TRBD1	NA	CASSLAGQGAYEQYF	TGTGCCAGCAGCTTAGCGGGACAGGGGGCTTACGAGCAGTACTTC
TRBJ2-3	TRBV20-1	TRBD2	NA	CSAEREGSPDTQYF	TGCAGTGCTGAGCGGGAGGGGTCCCCAGATACGCAGTATTTT
TRBJ2-1	TRBV3-1	NA	NA	CASSRGEGLYNEQFF	TGTGCCAGCAGCCGTGGTGAGGGGCTCTACAATGAGCAGTTCTTC
TRBJ2-3	TRBV20-1	TRBD2	NA	CSATLGTSGGRSTDTQYF	TGCAGTGCTACGTTAGGGACTAGCGGGGGCCGTAGCACAGATACGCAGTATTTT
TRBJ2-1	TRBV7-6	TRBD2	NA	CASSLGLAYYNEQFF	TGTGCCAGCAGCCTGGGACTAGCGTACTACAATGAGCAGTTCTTC
TRBJ1-4	TRBV20-1	TRBD1	NA	CSARVLGQGNEKLFF	TGCAGTGCTAGAGTCCTGGGACAGGGAAATGAAAAACTGTTTTTT
TRBJ2-2	TRBV6-4	TRBD2	NA	CASSGTSGSNRGELFF	TGTGCCAGCAGTGGGACTAGCGGGTCCAACCGGGGGGAGCTGTTTTTT
TRBJ2-4	TRBV7-2	NA	many	CASSSRVAGLAKNIQYF	TGTGCCAGCAGCTCTCGTGTGGCAGGGCTAGCCAAAAACATTCAGTACTTC
TRBJ2-7	TRBV29-1	NA	many	CSVDGGTYGEQYF	TGCAGCGTTGATGGTGGGACCTACGGCGAGCAGTACTTC
TRBJ2-3	TRBV10-1	NA	few	CASSAVKRTDTQYF	TGCGCCAGCAGTGCTGTAAAGCGGACAGATACGCAGTATTTT
TRBJ1-4	TRBV20-1	NA	NA	CSASVRANEKLFF	TGCAGTGCCTCTGTCAGGGCTAATGAAAAACTGTTTTTT
TRBJ2-7	TRBV7-2	NA	NA	CASRKLSGTRGETRYF	TGTGCCAGCAGGAAACTCTCCGGGACACGAGGGGAGACCCGGTACTTC
TRBJ1-2	TRBV3-1	NA	few	CASSHGAGNYGYTF	TGTGCCAGCAGTCACGGGGCAGGGAACTATGGCTACACCTTC
TRBJ2-1	TRBV20-1	TRBD2	NA	CSASPLAGGNNEQFF	TGCAGTGCTAGCCCACTAGCGGGAGGGAACAATGAGCAGTTCTTC
TRBJ1-1	TRBV4-1	TRBD1	NA	CASSQVWRQGNTEAFF	TGCGCCAGCAGCCAAGTCTGGCGACAGGGGAACACTGAAGCTTTCTTT
TRBJ2-7	TRBV6-1	NA	few	CASSRERSREQYF	TGTGCCAGCAGTCGGGAAAGGAGCCGCGAGCAGTACTTC